The rows below give T cell receptor beta chains drawn from one sample of a study of OX40 agonist ivuxolimab in advanced cancers. Assay used: immunoSEQ multiplex PCR; TCRdb lists only in-frame clones, some missing. The sample has 65,000 to 85,000 clones; 85% are singletons. Sequencing used CD4+ or CD8+ T cells sorted from blood, obtained in a trial of the OX40 agonist ivuxolimab. These receptors originate from an adult with an advanced solid tumor such as melanoma, head and neck, liver or kidney cancer. Both conserved end residues are trimmed from each CDR3.

TRBJ1-4	TRBV7-3	ASSSGPTNEKLF
TRBJ2-5	TRBV7-2	ASRPGQSKETQY
TRBJ2-5	TRBV27	ASSSPKGGETQY
TRBJ2-5	TRBV11-2	ASRSGLMGTQY
TRBJ2-3	TRBV10-2	ASREWGAGLTDTQY
TRBJ2-3	TRBV5-6	ASSLYGTDTQY
TRBJ1-1	TRBV6-5	ASSRPGQGRTEAF
TRBJ2-5	TRBV19	ASSMTGRRTQY
TRBJ1-1	TRBV28	ASSPAHNRGREAF
TRBJ1-1	TRBV10-1	ASSPGGSNTEAF
TRBJ1-1	TRBV11-3	ASSLTAQTLNTEAF
TRBJ1-2	TRBV6-5	ASRGSGSVLYGYT
TRBJ1-6	TRBV30	ACTGQEYSPLH
TRBJ1-6	TRBV6-1	ASSEPSSYNSPLH
TRBJ1-2	TRBV7-9	ASSSRDRVVDGYT
TRBJ1-1	TRBV7-2	ASSLSRQGATEAF
TRBJ2-3	TRBV4-1	ASSQSWTGRQY
TRBJ1-1	TRBV29-1	SVHRGLNTEAF
TRBJ1-1	TRBV6-1	ASTILVDTEAF
TRBJ1-4	TRBV7-9	ASSPLTEYNEKLF
TRBJ2-7	TRBV19	ASSSKTSGSFNEQY
TRBJ2-5	TRBV2	ASSVGLAGMQETQY
TRBJ2-3	TRBV7-2	ASSIRDRTTDTQY
TRBJ2-3	TRBV5-1	ASSYAPGVGEDTQY
TRBJ2-7	TRBV4-1	ASSQDLRAGGREQY
TRBJ2-5	TRBV2	ASIRGALETQY
TRBJ1-6	TRBV6-6	ASTLGVDSPLH
TRBJ2-7	TRBV30	AWSYPFRPYEQY
TRBJ2-5	TRBV7-2	ASSLVTGKETQY
TRBJ2-1	TRBV19	ASSKLAGGYNEQF
TRBJ2-2	TRBV19	ASNTGPNTGELF
TRBJ2-5	TRBV5-1	ASSLVPGLAGVMETQY
TRBJ2-2	TRBV21-1	ASSWRTSGFTGELF
TRBJ2-3	TRBV6-4	ASSGHSTDTQY
TRBJ2-3	TRBV9	ASSGTVSTDTQY
TRBJ1-1	TRBV5-1	ASSSQGQGDTEAF
-	TRBV7-2	ASSGRGPEQY
TRBJ1-1	TRBV5-1	ASSLRPDDTEAF
TRBJ2-1	TRBV21-1	ASSKESSGGNEQF
TRBJ2-2	TRBV7-8	ASSLGDQANTGELF